The 28 T cell receptor beta chains below come from one sample, sequenced in a study of follicular helper T cells after annual influenza vaccination (dated by TCRdb to the late 2010s). Libraries were made using the immunoSEQ multiplex PCR assay. Sourced from immuneACCESS, this table was stored by TCRdb with only in-frame sequences that have V and J called. A share of the clones is absent; for the studies checked, an unresolved V gene accounts for under half, and the remainder has no known explanation. Here the sample has roughly 4,200 clones; roughly 78% occur a single time. Of the sample, approximately 0.87% falls within the top ten clones. The time point label of this sample denotes: 2015-2016 season, 7 days after influenza vaccination. The sample was CXCR5+ CD38- circulating T follicular helper cells from blood, taken 7 days after influenza vaccination. The cell subset or site label corresponds to: circulating Tfh, non-naive CD4+CXCR5+PD-1+ (ICOS+CD38+ or ICOS-CD38-). These receptors came from an adult who received the influenza vaccine.

This chain connects TRBV29-1 to TRBJ1-6; D is perhaps TRBD1 (5 bases). V was shortened by 6 bases and J by 7 bases, with 16 bases between the two germline ends. CDR1 is SQVTM, CDR2 ANQGSEA, per germline. This CDR3 comprises 14 residues. This CDR3 is CSVSSGFGNSPLHF. The DNA of the CDR3 is TGCAGCGTGAGTTCAGGGTTTGGCAATTCACCCCTCCACTTT.

V is TRBV28 and J is TRBJ1-2; possible D gene TRBD1, 6 bases. With 3 bases removed from V and 4 bases from J, the gap between germline ends came to 18 bases. Germline CDR1 and CDR2: MDHEN and SYDVKM. The CDR3 sequence is 16 residues long. The CDR3 reads CASSFPSQGKGYGYTF. CDR3 coding DNA: TGTGCCAGCAGTTTCCCATCACAGGGAAAAGGCTATGGCTACACCTTC.

J is TRBJ1-2 and V is TRBV7-2; D remains unclear. The germline CDR1 and CDR2 sequences are SGHTA and FQGNSA. V was cut by 5 bases and J by 4 bases, with 14 bases left in between. The CDR3 has 14 amino acids. The CDR3 region is CASSPSPSAYGYTF. In nucleotides, the CDR3 is TGTGCCAGCAGCCCCTCGCCGTCAGCCTATGGCTACACCTTC.

This chain links TRBV2 with TRBJ1-2; 7 nucleotides line up with TRBD1. Germline V lookup: CDR1 SNHLY, CDR2 FYNNEI. The CDR3 contains 14 residues. The V gene end was trimmed by 0 bases and the J gene end by 7 bases; junction bases not matched to a gene: 5. The CDR3 sequence: CASSEAAGGGGYTF. In nucleotides, the CDR3 is TGTGCCAGCAGTGAAGCAGCAGGGGGAGGTGGCTACACCTTC.

Remarks on this clone: Compared with germline, one end of the junction differs, possibly owing to a read error. The chain combines TRBV6-5 with TRBJ1-1; 7 bases fit TRBD1. In germline, CDR1 is MNHEY, CDR2 SVGAGI. The CDR3 sequence is 14 residues long. The CDR3 sequence is CASSTSGTPNPGGF. The CDR3 region has the DNA TGTGCCAGCAGTACGTCTGGGACCCCGAATCCAGGGGGTTTT.

The chain couples TRBV7-3 to TRBJ2-2; 8 positions match TRBD2. The CDR3 contains 16 residues. Germline-derived CDR1 and CDR2 are SGHTA and FQGTGA. J lost 4 bases, V lost 5 bases, and 9 bases had no gene match. DNA for the CDR3: TGTGCCAGCAGCCCCTCTGGCGGGGGGCGCACCGGGGAGCTGTTTTTT. It codes for CASSPSGGGRTGELFF.

The V and J genes are TRBV19 and TRBJ2-1; D assignment may be TRBD1 or TRBD2 (6 bases each). CDR3 length: 16 amino acids. Germline values: CDR1 LNHDA, CDR2 SQIVND (reference sequence). The V end was cut by 4 bases, the J end by 5 bases, with 18 bases between. DNA of the CDR3: TGTGCCAGTAGTAGCTACGGGGGCCCTTTTAACAATGAGCAGTTCTTC. Protein: CASSSYGGPFNNEQFF. Supplemented by reference TRBV19 and TRBJ2-1, the full variable domain reads DGGITQSPKYLFRKEGQNVTLSCEQNLNHDAMYWYRQDPGQGLRLIYYSQIVNDFQKGDIAEGYSVSREKKESFPLTVTSAQKNPTAFYLCASSSYGGPFNNEQFFGPGTRLTVL.

The rearrangement uses TRBV7-2 and TRBJ2-7; 9 bases are a match to TRBD2. The CDR3 is made up of 16 amino acids. Trimming took 1 base from V and 8 from J; bases not matched to a gene: 12. Germline V gives CDR1 SGHTA, CDR2 FQGNSA. The CDR3 is CASSLDLGAGGIKQYF. CDR3 nucleotide sequence: TGTGCCAGCAGCTTAGACCTAGGAGCGGGGGGTATAAAGCAGTACTTC.

This sequence joins TRBV29-1 and TRBJ2-2; 10 bases line up with TRBD2. The CDR3 has 17 residues. The ends lost 3 bases at V and 5 bases at J; junction bases unmatched: 12. In germline, CDR1 is SQVTM, CDR2 ANQGSEA. This CDR3 reads CSVDDASGRIGTGELFF. The CDR3 nucleotides are TGCAGCGTTGACGATGCTAGCGGGAGAATAGGGACCGGGGAGCTGTTTTTT.

The chain recombines TRBV28 with TRBJ2-1; D unclear. Germline V gene data show CDR1 as MDHEN and CDR2 as SYDVKM. Trimming pared 1 base from V and 5 bases from J, leaving 9 bases between. CDR3 length: 14 amino acids. CDR3 protein: CASSLSGQDNEQFF. For the CDR3, the DNA is TGTGCCAGCAGTTTATCGGGCCAGGACAATGAGCAGTTCTTC.

The gene calls are TRBV14 and TRBJ1-2, with D maybe TRBD1 (5 bases). The V gene lost 4 bases and the J gene lost 4 bases, with 10 bases spanning the gap. The germline CDR1 and CDR2 sequences are SGHDN and FVKESK. The CDR3 totals 13 residues. For the CDR3, the DNA is TGTGCCAGCAGCCCCGACAGAGTCTATGGCTACACCTTC. Translated, it gives CASSPDRVYGYTF.

CDR3 region: CASTILTGSGANVLTF. The CDR3, as DNA: TGTGCCAGCACCATTCTGACGGGCTCTGGGGCCAACGTCCTGACTTTC. This rearrangement joins TRBV2 to TRBJ2-6; the D is unclear. V shed 7 bases and J shed 0 bases, with 13 bases lying between them. Germline loops: CDR1 SNHLY, CDR2 FYNNEI. This CDR3 is 16 amino acids long.

This rearrangement joins TRBV11-2 to TRBJ2-5; D unresolved. The CDR3 is 13 residues long. CDR1 SGHAT and CDR2 FQNNGV come from the germline V gene. Trimming removed 5 bases from V and 2 bases from J, with 9 bases in between. Here the CDR3 reads CASSPARQETQYF. CDR3 in DNA: TGTGCCAGCAGCCCCGCCAGACAAGAGACCCAGTACTTC.

This clone has more than one count but fewer than ten. The V call is TRBV2, the J call TRBJ2-1; D ambiguous. Trimming took 3 bases from V and 7 from J, leaving 10 bases between them. There are 13 residues in the CDR3. In germline, CDR1 is SNHLY, CDR2 FYNNEI. CDR3 region: CASSENRGNEQFF. In DNA, the CDR3 is TGTGCCAGCAGTGAGAACCGTGGGAATGAGCAGTTCTTC.

The chain joins TRBV6-5 to TRBJ2-7; D remains unclear. Germline V gives CDR1 MNHEY, CDR2 SVGAGI. This CDR3 has 10 amino acids. V lost 7 bases, J lost 0 bases, and 1 base lay in between. CDR3 in amino acids: CASNSYEQYF. In DNA, the CDR3 is TGTGCCAGCAACTCCTACGAGCAGTACTTC.

DNA for the CDR3: TGTGCCAGCAGCCAAATATTAGCGGGAGGTGAGCAGTTCTTC. Protein sequence: CASSQILAGGEQFF. The chain links TRBV4-2 to TRBJ2-1; 10 bases map to TRBD2. The CDR3 has 14 residues. CDR1 and CDR2 from the germline V gene are LGHNA and YNFKEQ. V lost 2 bases and J lost 9; bases outside the gene matches: 4.

The chain has TRBV5-4 and TRBJ2-7, with D possibly matching TRBD2 (6 bases). V lost 1 base and J lost 3, with 14 bases in between. Germline loops: CDR1 SGHNT, CDR2 YYREEE (reference sequence). There are 15 residues in the CDR3. The CDR3, as DNA: TGTGCCAGCAGCTTGCCGGCGGGATCTCACTACGAGCAGTACTTC. Residues: CASSLPAGSHYEQYF.

This clone was recorded once. The chain carries TRBV29-1 and TRBJ2-4; D is unclear. Between the trimmed V and J ends, which lost 6 bases and 0 bases, there was a span of 6 bases. The CDR3 extends over 12 amino acids. Germline values: CDR1 SQVTM, CDR2 ANQGSEA. CDR3 DNA: TGCAGCGTGACCGTAGCCAAAAACATTCAGTACTTC. This sequence encodes CSVTVAKNIQYF.

The chain uses TRBV18 and TRBJ1-3; the D is unclear. This CDR3 has 19 amino acids. Per the germline V gene, CDR1 is KGHSH and CDR2 is LQKENI. The germline V and J ends were trimmed by 2 bases and 0 bases, with 20 bases remaining between them. CDR3 residues: CASSPGVMTDASSGNTIYF. CDR3 in DNA: TGTGCCAGCTCACCAGGGGTCATGACCGACGCCAGCTCTGGAAACACCATATATTTT.

This rearrangement joins TRBV11-3 to TRBJ2-3, with D unresolved. The CDR3 is 14 residues long. Germline CDR1 is SGHNT and CDR2 is YENEEA. V lost 0 bases to trimming and J lost 6 bases, with 10 bases between them. CDR3 amino acids: CASSLDELADTQYF. In nucleotides, the CDR3 is TGTGCCAGCAGCTTAGATGAACTGGCGGATACGCAGTATTTT.

The chain employs TRBV7-3 and TRBJ1-1, with 7 bases matching TRBD1. V lost 0 bases, J lost 3 bases, and 1 base stayed unmatched. CDR3 length: 14 residues. CDR1 SGHTA and CDR2 FQGTGA come from the germline V gene. CDR3 protein: CASSLTGTDTEAFF. DNA of the CDR3: TGTGCCAGCAGCTTAACAGGGACAGACACTGAAGCTTTCTTT.

This rearrangement joins TRBV28 to TRBJ2-7; D possibly matches TRBD1 or TRBD2 (5 bases each). This CDR3 is 13 amino acids long. V dropped 2 bases and J dropped 6 bases, with 11 bases sitting between them. Germline loops: CDR1 MDHEN, CDR2 SYDVKM. For the CDR3, the DNA is TGTGCCAGCAGTTTAGGGACGTCCCCCGAGCAGTACTTC. Protein: CASSLGTSPEQYF.

This clone was recorded a few times. The chain is built from TRBV27 and TRBJ1-2; D remains ambiguous. The CDR3 is 15 residues long. The germline gives CDR1 MNHEY, CDR2 SMNVEV (reference sequence). Trimming left V 5 bases short and J 7 bases short, with 20 bases between. CDR3 residues: CASSPRTVLGGGYTF. The CDR3 DNA follows: TGTGCCAGCAGTCCCCGGACCGTCCTGGGTGGTGGCTACACCTTC.

The V call is TRBV11-3, the J call TRBJ2-2; D might be TRBD2 (5 bases). With 1 base removed from V and 0 bases from J, the gap between germline ends came to 6 bases. CDR1 and CDR2 (germline): SGHNT, YENEEA. CDR3 size: 15 residues. CDR3 coding DNA: TGTGCCAGCAGCTTAGGAGGGACGAACACCGGGGAGCTGTTTTTT. Encoded protein: CASSLGGTNTGELFF.

The chain employs TRBV19 and TRBJ2-7; D not resolved. This CDR3 region has 14 residues. Germline V gives CDR1 LNHDA, CDR2 SQIVND (reference sequence). V was cut by 5 bases and J by 2 bases, with 13 bases left in between. The CDR3 loop is CASSGTEVAYEQYF. CDR3 nucleotide sequence: TGTGCCAGTAGTGGAACAGAGGTCGCCTACGAGCAGTACTTC.

The rearrangement uses TRBV7-6 and TRBJ2-1, with TRBD2 matching 7 bases. The V gene end was trimmed by 1 base and the J gene end by 0 bases; junction bases not matched to a gene: 9. This CDR3 is 18 amino acids long. Germline V CDR1 and CDR2: SGHVS, FNYEAQ. In nucleotides, the CDR3 is TGTGCCAGCAGCTTAGAGGGCGGGGGAATCAGCTCCTACAATGAGCAGTTCTTC. Translation gives CASSLEGGGISSYNEQFF.

In its sample, this clone was seen a few times. The chain joins TRBV6-5 to TRBJ1-5, with a possible D match to TRBD1 (5 bases). V gave up 0 bases and J gave up 6 bases, with 12 bases separating them. This CDR3 has 15 residues. Germline CDR1 is MNHEY and CDR2 is SVGAGI. For the CDR3, the DNA is TGTGCCAGCAGTTACTCGTGGGGGTCGGGTCAGCCCCAGCATTTT. It codes for CASSYSWGSGQPQHF.

V and J are TRBV6-5 and TRBJ1-1; D possibly corresponds to TRBD1 (6 bases). Trimming cost V 4 bases and J 1 base, with 10 bases left between them. The CDR3 sequence is 14 residues long. CDR1 is MNHEY and CDR2 is SVGAGI in the germline V gene. CDR3 sequence: CASSSQGPNTEAFF. In nucleotides, the CDR3 is TGTGCCAGCAGTTCACAGGGCCCGAACACTGAAGCTTTCTTT.